This TCR beta chain was sequenced for a study of TIL therapy for anti-PD-1-resistant metastatic lung cancer. Study background: A handful of tumors were EGFR-mutant and two were ALK-rearranged.

Time point defined: pre-treatment sample, taken before nivolumab and TIL therapy. Patients were adults with stage 4 NSCLC. Note on this clone: Its antigen remains unknown.

The CDR3 consists of 14 residues. The germline V gene has CDR1 SGHVS and CDR2 FQNEAQ. Deletions cut 3 bases from V and 2 bases from J, with 10 bases between. The immunoSEQ assay was v3. TCRdb's copy holds only in-frame clones and misses some; the assay was immunoSEQ multiplex PCR. The data hold roughly 54,000 clones, with roughly 84% observed a single time. Study observations and caveats: Infused TIL clonotypes partially replaced the baseline blood repertoire, then decayed over months.

The clonotype was recovered from a person between 25 and 80 years old with non-small cell lung cancer. V usage is TRBV7-8 and J usage is TRBJ1-2, with D unresolved. The sample consisted of blood, taken at baseline. CDR3 DNA sequence: TGTGCCAGCAGCTTTCTGGACGGAAACTATGGCTACACCTTC. It translates to CASSFLDGNYGYTF.